This T cell receptor (beta chain) emerged from a study of T cells after posttransplantation cyclophosphamide. Cells defined as naive were viable CD3+CD4+ or CD3+CD8+ and CCR7+CD45RA+CD45RO-CD95-CD27+CD28+. CDR1 is ENHRY, CDR2 SYGVKD, per germline. The CDR3 runs to 16 residues. The junction had 12 bases not matched to a gene; V was cut back by 10 bases and J by 0 bases. The protocol was immunoSEQ multiplex PCR, while the TCRdb copy is restricted to in-frame clones and leaves out a portion. The sample includes some 20,000 clones, 95% to 98% of them seen just once. J is TRBJ1-1 and V is TRBV10-3, with 9 bases identical to TRBD1. The sequenced sample consisted of naive CD4+ T cells sorted from PBMCs. The sequence was obtained from a man aged 35 to 55 in good health, CMV-negative, and a related stem cell transplant donor. CDR3 in DNA: TGTGCCAGCCTAGACGGACAGGGGCACATGAACACTGAAGCTTTCTTT. Its translation is CASLDGQGHMNTEAFF.